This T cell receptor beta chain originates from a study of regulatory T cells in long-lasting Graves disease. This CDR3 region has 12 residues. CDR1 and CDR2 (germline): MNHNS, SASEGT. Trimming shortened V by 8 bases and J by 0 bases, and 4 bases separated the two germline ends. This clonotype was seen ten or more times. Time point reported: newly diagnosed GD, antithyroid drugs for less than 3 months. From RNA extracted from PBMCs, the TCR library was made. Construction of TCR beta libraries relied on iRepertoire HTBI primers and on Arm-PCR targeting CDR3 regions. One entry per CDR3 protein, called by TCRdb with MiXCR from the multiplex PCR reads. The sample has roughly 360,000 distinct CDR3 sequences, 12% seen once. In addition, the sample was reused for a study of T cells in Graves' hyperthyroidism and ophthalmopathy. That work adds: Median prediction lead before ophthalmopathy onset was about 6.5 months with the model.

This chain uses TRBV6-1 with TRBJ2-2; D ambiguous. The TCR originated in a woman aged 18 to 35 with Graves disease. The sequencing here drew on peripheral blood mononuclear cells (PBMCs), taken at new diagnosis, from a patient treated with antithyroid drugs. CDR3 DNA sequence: TGTGCCAGCTTAGCGAACACCGGGGAGCTGTTTTTT. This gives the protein CASLANTGELFF.